A selection of T cell receptor beta chains follows, all from one sample in a study of T cell repertoires in cytomegalovirus infection. A single record per CDR3 protein comes from TCRdb applying MiXCR to the reads. Here the sample spans some 700,000 distinct CDR3 sequences, less than 40% being singletons. Sequenced: PBMCs. All receptors come from a human donor in good health (CMV status not recorded). Some clones in this sample may be carry-over from other donors' samples. CDR3s include the opening cysteine and the closing phenylalanine or tryptophan. A D gene is named only where the DNA matches it firmly. Clone size is stated in some rows and not others, as once, few, many or a class when expanded.

j_call	v_call	clone_size	d_call	cdr3_aa	cdr3_nt
TRBJ1-2	TRBV4-1	once	TRBD1	CASSLDPTGEYHYGYTF	TGCGCCAGCAGCCTAGACCCGACAGGGGAGTATCACTATGGCTACACCTTC
TRBJ1-1	TRBV7-2	many	TRBD1	CASSVDRGYTEAFF	TGTGCCAGCAGCGTGGACAGGGGTTACACTGAAGCTTTCTTT
TRBJ2-1	TRBV7-8	many	NA	CASSLDLRVNYNEQFF	TGTGCCAGCAGCTTAGATCTGAGGGTGAACTACAATGAGCAGTTCTTC
TRBJ2-1	TRBV14	NA	NA	CASSLTGTPPAEQFF	TGTGCCAGCAGCCTAACCGGGACCCCCCCAGCCGAGCAGTTCTTC
TRBJ1-4	TRBV3-1	NA	NA	CASSQVVSGTSAGKLFF	TGTGCCAGCAGCCAAGTTGTTTCAGGGACCTCGGCGGGAAAACTGTTTTTT
TRBJ2-1	TRBV28	NA	NA	CASGRVNEQFF	TGTGCCAGCGGAAGGGTCAATGAGCAGTTCTTC
TRBJ2-1	TRBV6-1	NA	NA	CASSPGTSSYNEQFF	TGTGCCAGCAGCCCCGGGACAAGCTCCTACAATGAGCAGTTCTTC
TRBJ2-1	TRBV12-3/TRBV12-4	few	TRBD2	CASTLTSGTNEQFF	TGTGCCAGCACCCTGACTAGCGGGACTAATGAGCAGTTCTTC
TRBJ1-1	TRBV6-5	NA	TRBD1	CASSAPGTGMRTEAFF	TGTGCCAGCAGTGCCCCCGGGACAGGGATGAGGACTGAAGCTTTCTTT
TRBJ1-5	TRBV7-2	once	NA	CASSSPPGNQPQHF	TGTGCCAGCAGCTCCCCGCCGGGAAATCAGCCCCAGCATTTT
TRBJ2-7	TRBV5-1	few	NA	CASSLGAEKQYF	TGCGCCAGCAGCTTAGGTGCCGAGAAGCAGTACTTC
TRBJ1-1	TRBV4-1	few	TRBD1	CASSQRQGANTEAFF	TGCGCCAGCAGCCAAAGACAGGGCGCGAACACTGAAGCTTTCTTT
TRBJ1-5	TRBV6-1	NA	NA	CASSERGEQPQHF	TGTGCCAGCAGTGAACGGGGGGAACAGCCCCAGCATTTT
TRBJ2-1	TRBV7-8	few	TRBD1	CASSLKRGQTYNEQFF	TGTGCCAGCAGCTTAAAGAGGGGACAGACCTACAATGAGCAGTTCTTC
TRBJ1-1	TRBV7-8	NA	TRBD1	CASSPRQGLSETEAFF	TGTGCCAGCAGCCCGAGACAGGGACTGAGTGAGACTGAAGCTTTCTTT
TRBJ1-3	TRBV10-3	NA	NA	CAISAGNSVVTIYF	TGTGCCATCAGTGCAGGGAACTCTGTTGTCACCATATATTTT
TRBJ2-6	TRBV27	NA	NA	CASSFGGGANVLTF	TGTGCCAGCAGTTTTGGGGGTGGGGCCAACGTCCTGACTTTC
TRBJ2-2	TRBV7-2	few	TRBD1	CASSGWTGYTGELFF	TGTGCCAGCAGCGGTTGGACAGGGTACACCGGGGAGCTGTTTTTT
TRBJ1-1	TRBV12-3/TRBV12-4	NA	NA	CASSPQGRMTEAFF	TGTGCCAGCAGTCCCCAGGGGCGGATGACTGAAGCTTTCTTT
TRBJ1-1	TRBV4-1	NA	NA	CASSQEKTGEAFF	TGCGCCAGCAGCCAAGAAAAGACGGGGGAAGCTTTCTTT
TRBJ2-3	TRBV15	NA	NA	CATSGGLADTQYF	TGTGCCACCAGCGGGGGGCTGGCAGATACGCAGTATTTT
TRBJ2-3	TRBV19	NA	NA	CASSAPGITQYF	TGTGCCAGTAGTGCCCCGGGAATTACGCAGTATTTT
TRBJ1-1	TRBV5-6	NA	TRBD1	CASSLQLGQLATEAFF	TGTGCCAGCAGCTTGCAGCTGGGACAGTTGGCCACTGAAGCTTTCTTT
TRBJ2-1	TRBV11-2	NA	TRBD2	CASSLDGGTMQFF	TGTGCCAGCAGCTTAGATGGGGGGACTATGCAGTTCTTC
TRBJ2-3	TRBV20-1	NA	NA	CSASGGVPDTQYF	TGCAGTGCTAGTGGCGGGGTTCCAGATACGCAGTATTTT
TRBJ1-5	TRBV12-3/TRBV12-4	NA	NA	CASTVSRGNQPQHF	TGTGCCAGCACCGTATCCCGGGGCAATCAGCCCCAGCATTTT
TRBJ1-1	TRBV27	few	TRBD1	CASRKTGLNTEAFF	TGTGCCAGCAGGAAGACAGGGCTGAACACTGAAGCTTTCTTT
TRBJ1-4	TRBV7-6	few	TRBD1	CASSSGTGTGIFELFF	TGTGCCAGCAGCTCCGGCACCGGGACAGGGATATTTGAACTGTTTTTT
TRBJ1-1	TRBV19	few	NA	CASSIGGLRGKTEAFF	TGTGCCAGTAGTATAGGGGGACTTCGAGGGAAAACTGAAGCTTTCTTT
TRBJ1-5	TRBV6-6	few	TRBD1	CASSYNDRGYNQPQHF	TGTGCCAGCAGTTACAATGACAGGGGGTACAATCAGCCCCAGCATTTT
TRBJ1-2	TRBV5-6	NA	TRBD1	CASSSRQGRLDGYTF	TGTGCCAGCAGCTCAAGACAGGGAAGGCTAGATGGCTACACCTTC
TRBJ2-1	TRBV5-3	few	NA	CASSLPTEYNEQFF	TGTGCCAGCAGCTTACCCACAGAGTACAATGAGCAGTTCTTC
TRBJ2-7	TRBV14	once	NA	CASSQEARASYEQYF	TGTGCCAGCAGCCAAGAAGCCAGGGCCTCCTACGAGCAGTACTTC
TRBJ2-4	TRBV7-2	NA	NA	CASSLVSGAEDLAKNRQYF	TGTGCCAGCAGCTTAGTGTCGGGCGCGGAGGACCTAGCCAAAAACCGTCAGTACTTC
TRBJ2-2	TRBV4-1	few	NA	CASSQEQINTGELFF	TGCGCCAGCAGCCAAGAGCAGATTAACACCGGGGAGCTGTTTTTT
TRBJ2-3	TRBV5-1	NA	NA	CASSTGGTWDTQYF	TGCGCCAGCAGTACAGGCGGGACGTGGGATACGCAGTATTTT
TRBJ2-4	TRBV10-3	NA	TRBD2	CAISYETSSGRAEWAKNIQYF	TGTGCCATCAGCTACGAAACTTCTAGCGGGAGGGCCGAATGGGCCAAAAACATTCAGTACTTC
TRBJ2-5	TRBV27	NA	NA	CARRWGKETQYF	TGTGCCAGGCGATGGGGCAAGGAGACCCAGTACTTC
TRBJ2-1	TRBV28	NA	TRBD2	CASRGTSGNFHEQFF	TGTGCCAGCAGGGGGACTAGCGGGAACTTCCATGAGCAGTTCTTC
TRBJ2-2	TRBV2	few	TRBD1	CASTSLDRDRGWSGELFF	TGTGCCAGCACCTCGTTGGACCGGGACAGAGGGTGGTCCGGGGAGCTGTTTTTT
TRBJ1-4	TRBV15	few	TRBD1	CATTPWGTAFNGKLFF	TGTGCCACCACCCCATGGGGGACAGCATTTAATGGAAAACTGTTTTTT
TRBJ1-6	TRBV7-2	many	TRBD1	CASGQGRGSPLHF	TGTGCCAGTGGACAGGGAAGAGGTTCACCCCTCCACTTT
TRBJ2-1	TRBV5-1	NA	TRBD2	CASSWSGGLDNEQFF	TGCGCCAGCAGCTGGAGCGGGGGGTTAGACAATGAGCAGTTCTTC
TRBJ2-2	TRBV5-1	NA	NA	CASSLDHGRVTGELFF	TGCGCCAGCAGCTTGGATCATGGCAGGGTGACCGGGGAGCTGTTTTTT
TRBJ2-6	TRBV28	few	NA	CASSPGFSGANVLTF	TGTGCCAGCAGTCCTGGCTTCTCTGGGGCCAACGTCCTGACTTTC
TRBJ1-1	TRBV7-4	NA	TRBD1	CASGGGRNTEAFF	TGTGCCTCAGGGGGAGGGAGGAACACTGAAGCTTTCTTT
TRBJ2-7	TRBV20-1	NA	TRBD2	CSALARLAGGFEQYF	TGCAGTGCTTTGGCCCGACTAGCGGGAGGGTTCGAGCAGTACTTC
TRBJ1-1	TRBV7-8	NA	NA	CASGLSDMNTEAFF	TGTGCCAGCGGTTTGTCCGACATGAACACCGAAGCTTTCTTT
TRBJ2-4	TRBV28	NA	TRBD2	CASSTGLAGGFKNIQYF	TGTGCCAGCAGTACGGGACTAGCGGGAGGATTCAAAAACATTCAGTACTTC
TRBJ2-1	TRBV29-1	NA	TRBD1	CSGQGVGGSYNEQFF	TGCAGCGGGCAGGGGGTAGGGGGTTCCTACAATGAGCAGTTCTTC
TRBJ2-7	TRBV28	NA	NA	CASSSRVANAYEQYF	TGTGCCAGCAGTTCGAGAGTGGCAAATGCCTACGAGCAGTACTTC
TRBJ1-6	TRBV6-1	few	NA	CASSLSSGPHSPLHF	TGTGCCAGCAGTCTGTCCTCGGGACCGCATTCACCCCTCCACTTT
TRBJ2-1	TRBV4-1	NA	TRBD2	CASSPRLAGNYNEQFF	TGCGCCAGCAGCCCAAGACTAGCGGGAAACTACAATGAGCAGTTCTTC
TRBJ1-2	TRBV7-2	NA	TRBD1	CASSLVWTGGVGGDCYTF	TGTGCCAGCAGCTTGGTCTGGACAGGGGGCGTCGGTGGAGATTGCTACACCTTC